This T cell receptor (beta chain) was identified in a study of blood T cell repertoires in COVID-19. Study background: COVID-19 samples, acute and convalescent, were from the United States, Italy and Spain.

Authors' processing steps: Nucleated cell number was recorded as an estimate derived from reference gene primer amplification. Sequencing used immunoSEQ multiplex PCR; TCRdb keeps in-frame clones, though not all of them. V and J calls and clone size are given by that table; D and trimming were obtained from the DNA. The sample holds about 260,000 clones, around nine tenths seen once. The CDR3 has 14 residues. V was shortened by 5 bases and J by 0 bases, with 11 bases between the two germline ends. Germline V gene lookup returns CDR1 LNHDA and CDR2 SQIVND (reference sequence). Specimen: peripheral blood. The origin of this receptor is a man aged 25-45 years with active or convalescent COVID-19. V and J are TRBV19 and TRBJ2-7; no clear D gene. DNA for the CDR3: TGTGCCAGTAGTCCTCAGGAAAGCTCCTACGAGCAGTACTTC. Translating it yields CASSPQESSYEQYF.